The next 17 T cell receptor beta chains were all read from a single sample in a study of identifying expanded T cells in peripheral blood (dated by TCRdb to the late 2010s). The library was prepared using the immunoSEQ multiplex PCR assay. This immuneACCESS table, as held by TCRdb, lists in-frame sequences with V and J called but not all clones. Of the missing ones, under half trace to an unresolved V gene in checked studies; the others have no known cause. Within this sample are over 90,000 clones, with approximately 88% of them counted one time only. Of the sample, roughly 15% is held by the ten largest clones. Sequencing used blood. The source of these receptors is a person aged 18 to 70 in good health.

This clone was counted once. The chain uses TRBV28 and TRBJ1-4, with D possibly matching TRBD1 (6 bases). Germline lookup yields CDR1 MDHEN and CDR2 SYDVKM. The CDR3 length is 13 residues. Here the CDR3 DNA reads TGTTTTTCCCAAAGGGGGTCTAATGAAAAACTGTTTTTT. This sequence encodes CFSQRGSNEKLFF. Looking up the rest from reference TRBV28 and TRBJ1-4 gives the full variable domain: DVKVTQSSRYLVKRTGEKVFLECVQDMDHENMFWYRQDPGLGLRLIYFSYDVKMKEKGDIPEGYSVSREKKERFSLILESASTNQTSMYLCFSQRGSNEKLFFGSGTQLSVL.

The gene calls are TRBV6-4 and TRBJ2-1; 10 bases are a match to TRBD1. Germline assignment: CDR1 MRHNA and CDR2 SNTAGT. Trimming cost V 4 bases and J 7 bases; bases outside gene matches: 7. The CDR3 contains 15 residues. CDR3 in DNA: TGTGCCAGCAGTGTAATTTGGGGACAGGGGAATGAGCAGTTCTTC. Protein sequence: CASSVIWGQGNEQFF.

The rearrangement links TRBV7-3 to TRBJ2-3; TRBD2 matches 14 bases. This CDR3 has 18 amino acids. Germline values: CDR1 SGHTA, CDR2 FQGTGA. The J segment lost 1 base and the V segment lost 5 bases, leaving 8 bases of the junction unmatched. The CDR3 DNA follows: TGTGCCAGCAGCCCGAGGACTAGCGGGGGGCATCGCACAGATACGCAGTATTTT. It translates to CASSPRTSGGHRTDTQYF. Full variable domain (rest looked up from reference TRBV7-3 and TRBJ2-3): GAGVSQTPSNKVTEKGKYVELRCDPISGHTALYWYRQSLGQGPEFLIYFQGTGAADDSGLPNDRFFAVRPEGSVSTLKIQRTERGDSAVYLCASSPRTSGGHRTDTQYFGPGTRLTVL.

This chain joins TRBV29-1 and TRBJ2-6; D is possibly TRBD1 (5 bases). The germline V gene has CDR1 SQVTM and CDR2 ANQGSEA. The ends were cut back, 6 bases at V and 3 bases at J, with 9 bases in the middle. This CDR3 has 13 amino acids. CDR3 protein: CSVQGSGANVLTF. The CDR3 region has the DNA TGCAGCGTCCAGGGCAGTGGGGCCAACGTCCTGACTTTC.

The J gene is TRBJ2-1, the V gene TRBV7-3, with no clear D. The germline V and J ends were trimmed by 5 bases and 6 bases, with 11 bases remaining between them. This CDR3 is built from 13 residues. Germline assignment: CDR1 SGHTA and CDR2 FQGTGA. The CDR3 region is CASSLTNLNEQFF. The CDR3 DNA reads TGTGCCAGCAGCCTTACTAATCTCAATGAGCAGTTCTTC. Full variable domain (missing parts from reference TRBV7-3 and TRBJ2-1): GAGVSQTPSNKVTEKGKYVELRCDPISGHTALYWYRQSLGQGPEFLIYFQGTGAADDSGLPNDRFFAVRPEGSVSTLKIQRTERGDSAVYLCASSLTNLNEQFFGPGTRLTVL.

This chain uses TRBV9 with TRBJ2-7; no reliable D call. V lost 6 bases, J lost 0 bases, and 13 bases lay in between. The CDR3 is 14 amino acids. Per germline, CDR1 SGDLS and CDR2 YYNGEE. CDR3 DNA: TGTGCCAGCACCGCTGACGGAAGCTCCTACGAGCAGTACTTC. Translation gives CASTADGSSYEQYF. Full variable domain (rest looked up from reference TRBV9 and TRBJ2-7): DSGVTQTPKHLITATGQRVTLRCSPRSGDLSVYWYQQSLDQGLQFLIQYYNGEERAKGNILERFSAQQFPDLHSELNLSSLELGDSALYFCASTADGSSYEQYFGPGTRLTVT.

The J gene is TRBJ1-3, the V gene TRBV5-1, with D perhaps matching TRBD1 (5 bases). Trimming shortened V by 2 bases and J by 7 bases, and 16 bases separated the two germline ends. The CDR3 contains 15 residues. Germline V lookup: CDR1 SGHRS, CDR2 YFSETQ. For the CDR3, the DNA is TGCGCCAGCAGCTTATCGGGGCATGAGGTTAACACCATATATTTT. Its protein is CASSLSGHEVNTIYF.

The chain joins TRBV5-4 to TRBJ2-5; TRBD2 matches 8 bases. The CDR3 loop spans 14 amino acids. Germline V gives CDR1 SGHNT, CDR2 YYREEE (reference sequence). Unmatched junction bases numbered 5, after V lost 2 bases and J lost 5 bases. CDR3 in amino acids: CASSFPGGRETQYF. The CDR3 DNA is TGTGCCAGCAGCTTCCCGGGGGGGCGTGAGACCCAGTACTTC.

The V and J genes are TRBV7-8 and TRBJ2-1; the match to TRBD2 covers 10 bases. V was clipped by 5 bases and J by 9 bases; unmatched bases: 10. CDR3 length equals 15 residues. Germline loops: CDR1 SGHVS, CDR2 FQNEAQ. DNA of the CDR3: TGTGCCAGCAGCCGGGTCGCTAGCGGGAGCAGTGAGCAGTTCTTC. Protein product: CASSRVASGSSEQFF. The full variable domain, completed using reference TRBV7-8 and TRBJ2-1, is GAGVSQSPRYKVAKRGQDVALRCDPISGHVSLFWYQQALGQGPEFLTYFQNEAQLDKSGLPSDRFFAERPEGSVSTLKIQRTQQEDSAVYLCASSRVASGSSEQFFGPGTRLTVL.

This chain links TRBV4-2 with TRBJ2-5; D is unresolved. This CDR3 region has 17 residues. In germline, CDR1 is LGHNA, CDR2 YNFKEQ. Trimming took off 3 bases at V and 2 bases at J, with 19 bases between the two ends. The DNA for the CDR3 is TGTGCCAGCAGCCAGGGCTCCTCCCCTGGGGATCAAGAGACCCAGTACTTC. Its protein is CASSQGSSPGDQETQYF.

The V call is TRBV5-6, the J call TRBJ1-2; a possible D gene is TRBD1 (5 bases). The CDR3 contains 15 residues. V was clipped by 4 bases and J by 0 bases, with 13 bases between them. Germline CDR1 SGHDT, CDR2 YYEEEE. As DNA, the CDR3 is TGTGCCAGCAGCCAAGGGCAGGGAACTAACTATGGCTACACCTTC. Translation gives CASSQGQGTNYGYTF. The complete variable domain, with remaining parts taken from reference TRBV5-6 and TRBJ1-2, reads DAGVTQSPTHLIKTRGQQVTLRCSPKSGHDTVSWYQQALGQGPQFIFQYYEEEERQRGNFPDRFSGHQFPNYSSELNVNALLLGDSALYLCASSQGQGTNYGYTFGSGTRLTVV.

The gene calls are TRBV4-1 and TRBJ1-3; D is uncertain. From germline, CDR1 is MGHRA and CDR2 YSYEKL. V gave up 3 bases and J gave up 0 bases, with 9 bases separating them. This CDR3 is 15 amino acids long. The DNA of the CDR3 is TGCGCCAGCAGCCAGACGGGCAGCTCTGGAAACACCATATATTTT. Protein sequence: CASSQTGSSGNTIYF.

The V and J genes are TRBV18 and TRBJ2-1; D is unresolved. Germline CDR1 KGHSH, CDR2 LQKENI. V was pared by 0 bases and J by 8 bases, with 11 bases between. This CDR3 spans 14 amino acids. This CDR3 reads CASSPPPSSDEQFF. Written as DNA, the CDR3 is TGTGCCAGCTCACCACCGCCTAGTTCTGATGAGCAGTTCTTC.

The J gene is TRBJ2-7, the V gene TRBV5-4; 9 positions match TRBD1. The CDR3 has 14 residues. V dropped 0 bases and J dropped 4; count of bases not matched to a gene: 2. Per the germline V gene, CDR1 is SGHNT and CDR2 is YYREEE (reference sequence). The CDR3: CASSLETGGYEQYF. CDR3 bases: TGTGCCAGCAGCTTGGAGACAGGGGGTTACGAGCAGTACTTC.

For the CDR3, the DNA is TGTGCCAGCAGCTCTACCGGCCAGGCATTCATCTCTGGGGCCAACGTCCTGACTTTC. Translating gives CASSSTGQAFISGANVLTF. The rearrangement joins TRBV7-3 to TRBJ2-6; D is uncertain. In germline, CDR1 is SGHTA, CDR2 FQGTGA. CDR3 length equals 19 residues. V dropped 4 bases and J dropped 0 bases, with 19 bases sitting between them.

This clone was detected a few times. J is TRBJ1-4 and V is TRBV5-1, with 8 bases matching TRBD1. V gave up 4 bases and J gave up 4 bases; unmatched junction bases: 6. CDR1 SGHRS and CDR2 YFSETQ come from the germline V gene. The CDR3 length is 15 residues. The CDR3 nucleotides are TGCGCCAGCAGCGACCAGGGGGCGGTTAATGAAAAACTGTTTTTT. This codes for CASSDQGAVNEKLFF.

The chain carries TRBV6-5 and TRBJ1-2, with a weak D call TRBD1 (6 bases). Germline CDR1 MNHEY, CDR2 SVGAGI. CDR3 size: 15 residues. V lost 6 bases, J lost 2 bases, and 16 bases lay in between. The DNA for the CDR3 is TGTGCCAGCAGGGAAACTACAGGGAAAAACTATGGCTACACCTTC. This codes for CASRETTGKNYGYTF.